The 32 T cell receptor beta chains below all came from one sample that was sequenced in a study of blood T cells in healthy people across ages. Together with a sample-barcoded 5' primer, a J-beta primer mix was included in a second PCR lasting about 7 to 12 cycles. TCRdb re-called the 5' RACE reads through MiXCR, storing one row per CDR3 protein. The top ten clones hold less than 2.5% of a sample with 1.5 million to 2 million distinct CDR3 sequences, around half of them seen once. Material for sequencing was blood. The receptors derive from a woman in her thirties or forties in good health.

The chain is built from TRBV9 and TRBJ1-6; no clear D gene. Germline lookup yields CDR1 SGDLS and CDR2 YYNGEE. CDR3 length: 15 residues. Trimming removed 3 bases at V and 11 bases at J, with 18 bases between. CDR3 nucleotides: TGTGCCAGCAGCGCGCAGCCCTTCGGGAGCGCACCCCTCCACTTT. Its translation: CASSAQPFGSAPLHF.

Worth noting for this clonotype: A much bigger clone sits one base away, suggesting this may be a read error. This CDR3 reads CASSPGTAADTQYF. CDR3 DNA sequence: TGTGCCAGCAGCCCCGGGACAGCGGCAGATACGCAGTATTTT. V usage is TRBV7-9 and J usage is TRBJ2-3; TRBD1 aligns across 7 bases. This CDR3 has 14 amino acids. Germline assignment: CDR1 SEHNR and CDR2 FQNEAQ (reference sequence). After removal of 5 bases from V and 4 bases from J, the junction contained 6 bases not matched to a gene.

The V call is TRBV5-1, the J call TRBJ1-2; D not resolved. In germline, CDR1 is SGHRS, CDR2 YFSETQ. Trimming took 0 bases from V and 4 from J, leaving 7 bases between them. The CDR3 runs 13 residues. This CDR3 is CASSLDQIYGYTF. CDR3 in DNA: TGCGCCAGCAGCTTGGACCAGATCTATGGCTACACCTTC.

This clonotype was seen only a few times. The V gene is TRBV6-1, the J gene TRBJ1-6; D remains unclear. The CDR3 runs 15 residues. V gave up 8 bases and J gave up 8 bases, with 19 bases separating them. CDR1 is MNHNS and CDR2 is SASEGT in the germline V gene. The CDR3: CASAALSRMDSPLHF. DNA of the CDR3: TGTGCCAGCGCTGCCCTTAGCAGGATGGATTCACCCCTCCACTTT.

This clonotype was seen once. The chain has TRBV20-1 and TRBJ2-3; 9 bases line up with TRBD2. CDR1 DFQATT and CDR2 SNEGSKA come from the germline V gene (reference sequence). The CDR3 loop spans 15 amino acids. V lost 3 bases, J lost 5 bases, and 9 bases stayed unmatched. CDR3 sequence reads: CSASKLRTSEDTQYF. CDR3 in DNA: TGCAGTGCTAGTAAGTTAAGGACTAGCGAAGATACGCAGTATTTT.

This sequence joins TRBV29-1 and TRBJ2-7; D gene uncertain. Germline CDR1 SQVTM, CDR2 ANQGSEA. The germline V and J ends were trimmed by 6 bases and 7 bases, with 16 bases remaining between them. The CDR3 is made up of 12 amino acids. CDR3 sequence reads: CSVREPIEEQYF. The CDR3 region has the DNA TGCAGCGTCCGCGAGCCTATTGAGGAGCAGTACTTC.

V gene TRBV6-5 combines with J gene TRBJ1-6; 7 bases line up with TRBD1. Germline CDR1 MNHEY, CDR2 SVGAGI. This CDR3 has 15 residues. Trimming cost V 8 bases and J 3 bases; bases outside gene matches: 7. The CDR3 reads CASSQTGSYNSPLHF. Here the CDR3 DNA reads TGTGCCAGCTCGCAGACAGGGAGCTATAATTCACCCCTCCACTTT.

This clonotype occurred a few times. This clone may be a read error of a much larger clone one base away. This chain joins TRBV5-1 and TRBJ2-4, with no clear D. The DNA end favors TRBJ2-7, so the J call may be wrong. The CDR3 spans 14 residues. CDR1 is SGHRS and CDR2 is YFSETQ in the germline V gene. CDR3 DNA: TGCGCCAGCAGCGTGGAATACGGGTTCGGCGAGCAGTACTTC. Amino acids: CASSVEYGFGEQYF.

The CDR3 reads CASGLGTSGLPSTDTQYF. CDR3 nucleotide sequence: TGTGCTAGTGGTTTAGGAACTAGCGGGTTACCTAGCACAGATACGCAGTATTTT. This chain links TRBV12-5 with TRBJ2-3; TRBD2 matches 9 bases. The CDR3 is made up of 18 amino acids. The germline V gene has CDR1 LGHNT and CDR2 FRNRAP. With V trimmed by 3 bases and J by 0 bases, 10 bases remained unmatched.

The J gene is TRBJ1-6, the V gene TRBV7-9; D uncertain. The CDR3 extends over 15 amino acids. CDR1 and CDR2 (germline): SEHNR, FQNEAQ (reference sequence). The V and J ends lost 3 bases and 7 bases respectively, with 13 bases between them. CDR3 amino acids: CASSFNPPPNSPLHF. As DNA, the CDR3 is TGTGCCAGCAGCTTTAACCCACCGCCGAATTCACCCCTCCACTTT.

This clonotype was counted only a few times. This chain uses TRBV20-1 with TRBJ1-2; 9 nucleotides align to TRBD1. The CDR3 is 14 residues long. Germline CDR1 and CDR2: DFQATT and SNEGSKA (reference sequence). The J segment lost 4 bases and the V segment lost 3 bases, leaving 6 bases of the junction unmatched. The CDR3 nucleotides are TGCAGTGCTAGGGGAACAGGGGGCCTCTATGGCTACACCTTC. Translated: CSARGTGGLYGYTF.

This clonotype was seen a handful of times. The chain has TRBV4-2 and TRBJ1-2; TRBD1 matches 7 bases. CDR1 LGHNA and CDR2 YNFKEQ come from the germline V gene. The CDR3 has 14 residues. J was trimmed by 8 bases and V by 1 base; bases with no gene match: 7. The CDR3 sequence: CASSQGTGGAGYTF. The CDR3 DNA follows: TGTGCCAGCAGCCAAGGGACAGGCGGAGCCGGCTACACCTTC.

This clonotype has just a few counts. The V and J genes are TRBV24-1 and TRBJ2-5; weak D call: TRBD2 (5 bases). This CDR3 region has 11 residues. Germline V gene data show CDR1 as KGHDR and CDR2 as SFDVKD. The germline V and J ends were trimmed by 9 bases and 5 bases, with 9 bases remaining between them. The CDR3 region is CATGLAETQYF. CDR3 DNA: TGTGCCACCGGACTCGCGGAGACCCAGTACTTC.

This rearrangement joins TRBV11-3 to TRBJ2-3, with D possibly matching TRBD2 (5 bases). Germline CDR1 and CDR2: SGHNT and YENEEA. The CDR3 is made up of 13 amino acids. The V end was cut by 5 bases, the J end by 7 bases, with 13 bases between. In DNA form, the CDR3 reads TGTGCCAGCAGCGTAGTTGCCGGGAATACGCAGTATTTT. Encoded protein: CASSVVAGNTQYF.

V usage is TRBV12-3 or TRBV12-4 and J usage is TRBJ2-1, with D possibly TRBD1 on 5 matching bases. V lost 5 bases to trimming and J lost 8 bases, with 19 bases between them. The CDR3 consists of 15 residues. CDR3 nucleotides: TGTGCCAGCAGTCCTCAGACAGTCCTCGGGTATGAGCAGTTCTTC. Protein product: CASSPQTVLGYEQFF.

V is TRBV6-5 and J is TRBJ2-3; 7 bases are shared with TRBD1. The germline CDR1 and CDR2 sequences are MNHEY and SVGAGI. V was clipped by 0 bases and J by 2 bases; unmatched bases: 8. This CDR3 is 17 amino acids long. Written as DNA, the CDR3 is TGTGCCAGCAGTTACTCAGGGGGCGAGGCCACCACAGATACGCAGTATTTT. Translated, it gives CASSYSGGEATTDTQYF.

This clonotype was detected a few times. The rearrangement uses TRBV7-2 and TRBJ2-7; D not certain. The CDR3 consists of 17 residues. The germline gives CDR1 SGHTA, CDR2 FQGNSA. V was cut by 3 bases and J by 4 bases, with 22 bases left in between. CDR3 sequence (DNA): TGTGCCAGCAGCTTCAAACGACTCGCCCCCGTTGATTACGAGCAGTACTTC. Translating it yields CASSFKRLAPVDYEQYF.

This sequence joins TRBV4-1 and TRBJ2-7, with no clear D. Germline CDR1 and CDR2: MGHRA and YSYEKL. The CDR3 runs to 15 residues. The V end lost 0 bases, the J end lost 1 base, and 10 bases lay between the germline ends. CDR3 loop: CASSQDNRESYEQYF. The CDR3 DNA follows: TGCGCCAGCAGCCAAGATAACCGCGAGTCCTACGAGCAGTACTTC.

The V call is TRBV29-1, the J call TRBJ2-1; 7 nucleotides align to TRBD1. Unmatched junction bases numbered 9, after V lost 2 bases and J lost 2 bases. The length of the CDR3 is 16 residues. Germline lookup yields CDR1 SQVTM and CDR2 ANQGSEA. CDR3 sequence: CSVEPGAGGTYNEQFF. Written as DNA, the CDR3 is TGCAGCGTTGAACCCGGGGCAGGGGGAACCTACAATGAGCAGTTCTTC.

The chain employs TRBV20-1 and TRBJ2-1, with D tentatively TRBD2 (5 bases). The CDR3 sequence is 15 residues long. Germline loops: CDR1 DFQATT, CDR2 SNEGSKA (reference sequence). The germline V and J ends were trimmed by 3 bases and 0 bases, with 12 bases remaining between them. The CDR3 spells CSASPTGSSYNEQFF. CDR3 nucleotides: TGCAGTGCTAGCCCGACGGGAAGCTCCTACAATGAGCAGTTCTTC.

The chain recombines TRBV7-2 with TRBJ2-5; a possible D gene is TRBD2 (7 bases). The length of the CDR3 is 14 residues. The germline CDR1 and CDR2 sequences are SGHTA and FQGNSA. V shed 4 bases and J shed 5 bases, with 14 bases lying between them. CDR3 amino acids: CASSSGGSGETQYF. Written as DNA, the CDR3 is TGTGCCAGCAGCTCGGGGGGCAGTGGGGAGACCCAGTACTTC.

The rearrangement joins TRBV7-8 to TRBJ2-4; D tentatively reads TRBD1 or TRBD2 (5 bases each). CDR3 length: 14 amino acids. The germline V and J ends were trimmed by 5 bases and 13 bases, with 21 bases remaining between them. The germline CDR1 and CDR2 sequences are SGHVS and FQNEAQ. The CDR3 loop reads CASSLSGGVGEQYF. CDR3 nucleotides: TGTGCCAGCAGCCTGTCTGGGGGTGTCGGTGAGCAGTACTTC.

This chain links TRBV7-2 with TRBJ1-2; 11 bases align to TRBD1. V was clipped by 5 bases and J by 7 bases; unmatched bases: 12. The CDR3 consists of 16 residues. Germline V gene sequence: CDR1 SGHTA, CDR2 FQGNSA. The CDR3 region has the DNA TGTGCCAGCAGCCCTAAGGCAGGGACAGGGGGTAGTGGCTACACCTTC. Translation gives CASSPKAGTGGSGYTF.

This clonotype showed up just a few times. CDR3 DNA sequence: TGTGCCAGCAGCCCGCGGGACACCTTTGGCACTGAAGCTTTCTTT. This sequence encodes CASSPRDTFGTEAFF. The V and J genes are TRBV9 and TRBJ1-1; D perhaps matches TRBD1 (6 bases). CDR3 size: 15 residues. Per the germline V gene, CDR1 is SGDLS and CDR2 is YYNGEE. Between the trimmed V and J ends, which lost 4 bases and 4 bases, there was a span of 17 bases.

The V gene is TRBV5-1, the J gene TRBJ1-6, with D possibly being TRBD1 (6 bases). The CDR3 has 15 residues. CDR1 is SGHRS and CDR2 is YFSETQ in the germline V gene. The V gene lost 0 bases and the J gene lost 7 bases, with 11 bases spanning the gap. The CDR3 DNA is TGCGCCAGCAGCTTGGCGGGACACGAAAATTCACCCCTCCACTTT. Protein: CASSLAGHENSPLHF.

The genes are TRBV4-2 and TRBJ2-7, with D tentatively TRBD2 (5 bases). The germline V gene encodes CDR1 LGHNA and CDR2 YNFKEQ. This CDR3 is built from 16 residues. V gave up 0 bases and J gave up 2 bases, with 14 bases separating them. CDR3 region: CASSQDLREPAYEQYF. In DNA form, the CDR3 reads TGTGCCAGCAGCCAAGATTTGAGGGAGCCCGCCTACGAGCAGTACTTC.

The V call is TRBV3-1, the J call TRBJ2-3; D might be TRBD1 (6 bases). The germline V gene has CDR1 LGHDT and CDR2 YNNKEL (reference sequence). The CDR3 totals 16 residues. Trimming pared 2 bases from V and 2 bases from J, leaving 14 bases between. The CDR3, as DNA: TGTGCCAGCAGCCAACCCCAGGGGCCCTACACAGATACGCAGTATTTT. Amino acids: CASSQPQGPYTDTQYF.

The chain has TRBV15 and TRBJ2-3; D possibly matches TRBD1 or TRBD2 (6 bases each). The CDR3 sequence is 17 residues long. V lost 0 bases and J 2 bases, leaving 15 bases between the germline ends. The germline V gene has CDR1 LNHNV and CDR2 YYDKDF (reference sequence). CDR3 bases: TGTGCCACCAGCAGAGATAGGGGGGCAGCCTTCACAGATACGCAGTATTTT. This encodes CATSRDRGAAFTDTQYF.

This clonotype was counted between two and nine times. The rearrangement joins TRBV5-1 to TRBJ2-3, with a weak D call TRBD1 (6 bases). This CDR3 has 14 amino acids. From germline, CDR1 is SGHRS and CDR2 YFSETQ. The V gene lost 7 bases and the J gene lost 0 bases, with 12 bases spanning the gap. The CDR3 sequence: CASARDTSTDTQYF. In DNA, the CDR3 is TGCGCCAGCGCCCGGGACACCAGCACAGATACGCAGTATTTT.

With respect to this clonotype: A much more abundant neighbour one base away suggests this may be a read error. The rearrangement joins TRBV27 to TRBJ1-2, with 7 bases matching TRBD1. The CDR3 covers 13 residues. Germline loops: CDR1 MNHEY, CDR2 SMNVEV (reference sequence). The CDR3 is CASSPGTAYGCTF. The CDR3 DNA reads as TGTGCCAGCAGTCCAGGGACAGCCTATGGCTGCACCTTC.

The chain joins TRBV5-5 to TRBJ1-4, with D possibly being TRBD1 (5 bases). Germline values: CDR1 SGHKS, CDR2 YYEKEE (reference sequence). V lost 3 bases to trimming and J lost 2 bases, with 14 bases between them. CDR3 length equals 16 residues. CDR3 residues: CASSSWTPATNEKLFF. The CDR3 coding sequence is TGTGCCAGCAGCTCGTGGACACCCGCGACTAATGAAAAACTGTTTTTT.

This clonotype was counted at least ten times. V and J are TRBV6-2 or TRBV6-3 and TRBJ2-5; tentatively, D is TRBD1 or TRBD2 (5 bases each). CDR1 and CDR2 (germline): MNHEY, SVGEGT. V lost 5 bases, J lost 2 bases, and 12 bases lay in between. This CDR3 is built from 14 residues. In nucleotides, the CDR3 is TGTGCCAGCAGTCAGGGCAGACTACAAGAGACCCAGTACTTC. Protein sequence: CASSQGRLQETQYF.